This T cell receptor beta chain was sequenced in a study of shared clonotypes between healthy human individuals. Study-wide points: The study found approximately 5% of naive CD4 clonotypes shared across a few donors. Researchers sampled only blood; tissue repertoires likely differ.

Sequencing was at deep level. This table comes from immunoSEQ multiplex PCR, and its TCRdb copy is limited to in-frame clones, with some not included. The sample includes about 2 million clones, about 95% of them seen just once. About this clone itself: The target antigen is unknown.

Looked up from germline, CDR1 is MGHDK and CDR2 is SYGVNS. This CDR3 comprises 15 residues. J gave up 1 base and V 3 bases, and 5 bases lay outside the gene matches. CD8 cells regarded as naive lacked CD45RO, were positively chosen for CCR7, and omitted terminally differentiated effector memory CD45RA+ cells. The genes are TRBV25-1 and TRBJ2-7, with TRBD1 matching 8 bases. The specimen was naive CD8+ T cells sorted from blood. This clonotype was obtained from a man younger than 35 in good health. DNA for the CDR3: TGTGCCAGCAGTGATAGGCAGGGGGCGTCCTACGAGCAGTACTTC. Translating it yields CASSDRQGASYEQYF.